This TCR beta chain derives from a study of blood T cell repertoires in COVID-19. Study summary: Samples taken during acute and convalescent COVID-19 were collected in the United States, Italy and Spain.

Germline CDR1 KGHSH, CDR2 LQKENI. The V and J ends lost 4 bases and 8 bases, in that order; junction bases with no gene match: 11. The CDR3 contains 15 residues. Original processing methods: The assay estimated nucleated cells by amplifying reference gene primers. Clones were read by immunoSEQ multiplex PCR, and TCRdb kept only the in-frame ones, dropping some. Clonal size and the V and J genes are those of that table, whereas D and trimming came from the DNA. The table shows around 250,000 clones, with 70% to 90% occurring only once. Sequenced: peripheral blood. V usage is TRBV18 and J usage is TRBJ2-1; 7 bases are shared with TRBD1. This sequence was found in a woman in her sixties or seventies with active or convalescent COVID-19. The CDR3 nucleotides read TGTGCCAGCTCACTGCTGGGACAGTCTGGGGATGAGCAGTTCTTC. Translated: CASSLLGQSGDEQFF. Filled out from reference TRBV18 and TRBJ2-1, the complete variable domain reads NAGVMQNPRHLVRRRGQEARLRCSPMKGHSHVYWYRQLPEEGLKFMVYLQKENIIDESGMPKERFSAEFPKEGPSILRIQQVVRGDSAAYFCASSLLGQSGDEQFFGPGTRLTVL.